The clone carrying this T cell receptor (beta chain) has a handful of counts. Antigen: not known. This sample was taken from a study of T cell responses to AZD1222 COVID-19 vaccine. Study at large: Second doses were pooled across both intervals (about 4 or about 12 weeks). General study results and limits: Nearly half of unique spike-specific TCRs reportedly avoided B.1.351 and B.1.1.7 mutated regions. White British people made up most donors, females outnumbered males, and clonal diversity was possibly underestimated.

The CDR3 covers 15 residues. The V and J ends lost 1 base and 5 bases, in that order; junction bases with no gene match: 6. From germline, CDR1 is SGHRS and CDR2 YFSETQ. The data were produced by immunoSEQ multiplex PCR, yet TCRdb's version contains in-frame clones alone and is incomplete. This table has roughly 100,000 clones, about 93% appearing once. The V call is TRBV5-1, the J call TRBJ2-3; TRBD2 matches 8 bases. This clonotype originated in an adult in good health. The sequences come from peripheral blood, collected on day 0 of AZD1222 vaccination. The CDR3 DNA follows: TGCGCCAGCAGCTTGACTAGCGGAGGAATAGATACGCAGTATTTT. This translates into CASSLTSGGIDTQYF. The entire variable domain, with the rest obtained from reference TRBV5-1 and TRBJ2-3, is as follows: KAGVTQTPRYLIKTRGQQVTLSCSPISGHRSVSWYQQTPGQGLQFLFEYFSETQRNKGNFPGRFSGRQFSNSRSEMNVSTLELGDSALYLCASSLTSGGIDTQYFGPGTRLTVL.